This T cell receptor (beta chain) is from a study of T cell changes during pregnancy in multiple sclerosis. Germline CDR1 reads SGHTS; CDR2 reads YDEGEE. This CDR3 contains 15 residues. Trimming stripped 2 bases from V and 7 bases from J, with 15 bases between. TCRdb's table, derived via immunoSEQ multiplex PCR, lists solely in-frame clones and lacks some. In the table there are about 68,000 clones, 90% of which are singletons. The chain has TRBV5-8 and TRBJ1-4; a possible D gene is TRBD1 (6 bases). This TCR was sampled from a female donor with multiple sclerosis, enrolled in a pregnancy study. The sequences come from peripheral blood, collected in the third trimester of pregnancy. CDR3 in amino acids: CASSFLGAQGEKLFF. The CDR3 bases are TGTGCCAGCAGCTTTCTGGGGGCGCAGGGTGAAAAACTGTTTTTT.